The 8 T cell receptor beta chains reported below all come from one sample, sequenced in a study of T cell repertoires in cytomegalovirus infection (dated by TCRdb to 2018 to 2020). The sample's treatment or condition label is to be understood as: in vitro stimulation with specific CMV peptide epitopes to enrich CMV-specific T cells. Sequencer: Illumina HiSeq 1500. The public sequencing data were trimmed at Q25 with fastp and processed into clonotypes with MiXCR by TCRdb, which kept only in-frame beta chains. Here each entry gathers all rows of one CDR3 protein and keeps the most common genes and DNA. The sample data list 800,000 to 950,000 distinct CDR3 sequences, and 30% to 35% of these were observed just once. Of the sample, roughly 12% is held by the ten largest clones. What these receptors recognize is not known. Material: cultured CD8+ T cells from PBMCs, obtained from culture after CMV antigen stimulation. The source of these receptors is a human donor in good health (CMV status not recorded). Some clones in this sample may be carry-over from other donors' samples.

A few counts support this clonotype. The V call is TRBV6-5, the J call TRBJ1-2; D is possibly TRBD1 (6 bases). This CDR3 region has 18 residues. The V gene's germline CDR1 is MNHEY and CDR2 SVGAGI. Trimming took 9 bases from V and 4 from J, leaving 30 bases between them. As DNA, the CDR3 is TGTGCCAGTCTTCGCTCCACCACCCCGGGACATGGCCTCTATGGCTACACCTTC. It is translated as CASLRSTTPGHGLYGYTF.

The gene calls are TRBV6-2 or TRBV6-3 and TRBJ1-5, with D possibly matching TRBD1 (6 bases). Germline values: CDR1 MNHEY, CDR2 SVGEGT. This CDR3 has 14 amino acids. The germline V and J ends were trimmed by 1 base and 5 bases, with 9 bases remaining between them. The CDR3 nucleotides are TGTGCCAGCAGTTACTTTCAGGGGTATCAGCCCCAGCATTTT. Translated: CASSYFQGYQPQHF.

The CDR3 sequence: CASSLRWNEQFF. Written as DNA, the CDR3 is TGTGCCAGCAGCTTAAGGTGGAATGAGCAGTTCTTC. The J gene is TRBJ2-1, the V gene TRBV7-6; D uncertain. Trimming removed 2 bases from V and 7 bases from J, with 6 bases in between. This CDR3 has 12 amino acids. The germline gives CDR1 SGHVS, CDR2 FNYEAQ.

The chain uses TRBV24-1 and TRBJ2-3; D is ambiguous. This CDR3 region has 18 residues. V lost 2 bases and J 1 base, leaving 18 bases between the germline ends. Looked up from germline, CDR1 is KGHDR and CDR2 is SFDVKD. Here the CDR3 reads CATSDYLVTVTGTDTQYF. The CDR3 DNA reads TGTGCCACCAGTGATTACCTTGTAACAGTCACCGGCACAGATACGCAGTATTTT.

This clonotype has ten or more counts. V gene TRBV6-1 combines with J gene TRBJ2-1; D call uncertain. Trimming pared 6 bases from V and 1 base from J, leaving 7 bases between. Germline V gene sequence: CDR1 MNHNS, CDR2 SASEGT. The CDR3 contains 13 residues. The CDR3 spells CASRALSYNEQFF. Here the CDR3 DNA reads TGTGCCAGCAGGGCTCTTTCCTACAATGAGCAGTTCTTC.

V is TRBV20-1 and J is TRBJ2-7, with a tentative D call TRBD1 (5 bases). The CDR3 runs 13 residues. Germline V CDR1 and CDR2: DFQATT, SNEGSKA (reference sequence). V lost 5 bases and J lost 1, with 12 bases in between. The CDR3 DNA reads TGCAGTGCTTCGTCTGACAGTTCCTACGAGCAGTACGTC. It codes for CSASSDSSYEQYV.

This clonotype was counted ten times or more. The chain carries TRBV7-6 and TRBJ2-1; D gene uncertain. Trimming pared 1 base from V and 8 bases from J, leaving 9 bases between. CDR3 length equals 13 residues. CDR1 SGHVS and CDR2 FNYEAQ come from the germline V gene. This CDR3 reads CASSLGEGYEQFF. The CDR3 bases are TGTGCCAGCAGCTTAGGGGAAGGGTATGAGCAGTTCTTC.

The CDR3 here is CASSRTSGGALNEQFF. The DNA for the CDR3 is TGTGCCAGCAGCCGGACTAGCGGGGGGGCGTTAAATGAGCAGTTCTTC. The gene calls are TRBV7-9 and TRBJ2-1; 15 bases map to TRBD2. The CDR3 has 16 residues. Germline CDR1 reads SEHNR; CDR2 reads FQNEAQ (reference sequence). Trimming took 5 bases from V and 7 from J; bases not matched to a gene: 6.